This T cell receptor beta chain was found in a study of CXCR3-negative and CXCR3-positive naive CD8 T cells. Study overall: A total of about 130 million TRB reads was generated, with about 1.5 +/- 0.3 million per library. Study results and caveats: Researchers report that CXCR3-positive naive cells carry more hydrophobic TRB CDR3s than CXCR3-negative naive cells.

UMI labels and 5' RACE were used to prepare the TRB cDNA libraries. TCRdb reprocessed the 5' RACE reads and keeps a single row for each CDR3 protein, giving no DNA. The sample has about 85,000 distinct CDR3 sequences, and its top ten clones hold roughly 0.89%. At roughly 300,000 cells each, triplicate sorts were carried out for each CD8+ T cell subset. Cells classed as naive CD8+ T cells were CD45RO-CCR7+CD27+CD95-. The CDR3 loop spans 16 amino acids. Germline V lookup: CDR1 SGHKS, CDR2 YYEKEE (reference sequence). As for this clonotype: What it binds is not known.

The source is a human donor in good health. Some clones in this sample may be carry-over from other donors' samples. The chain recombines TRBV5-5 with TRBJ2-7; TCRdb proposes TRBD1, but this gene call is untestable without DNA. The sample comprised naive CXCR3+ CD8+ T cells from blood. Subset indicated: CD45RO-CCR7+CD27+CD95- naive CD8+ T cells expressing CXCR3 (TNR3+). The CDR3 loop reads CASSLGHTGQAYEQYF.